These 12 T cell receptor beta chains originate from one sample sequenced in a study of OX40 agonist ivuxolimab in advanced cancers. Produced via immunoSEQ multiplex PCR; TCRdb's table is partial and in-frame only. The sample has 55,000 to 80,000 clones; over 70% are singletons. The specimen was CD4+ or CD8+ T cells sorted from blood, collected in a trial of the OX40 agonist ivuxolimab. The receptor source for this set is an adult with an advanced solid tumor such as melanoma, head and neck, liver or kidney cancer.

The gene calls are TRBV19 and TRBJ1-1, with 7 bases matching TRBD1. V lost 3 bases, J lost 8 bases, and 6 bases stayed unmatched. Germline CDR1 is LNHDA and CDR2 is SQIVND (reference sequence). The CDR3 has 13 residues. The CDR3 loop is CASSIRGTEEAFF. The DNA of the CDR3 is TGTGCCAGTAGTATCAGGGGGACAGAAGAAGCTTTCTTT.

This clone was seen only once. This sequence joins TRBV5-1 and TRBJ2-3, with D uncertain. The germline gives CDR1 SGHRS, CDR2 YFSETQ. V lost 2 bases and J lost 0, with 1 base in between. The CDR3 loop spans 12 amino acids. The CDR3 region is CASSFSTDTQYF. The CDR3 region has the DNA TGCGCCAGCAGCTTCAGCACAGATACGCAGTATTTT.

J is TRBJ2-5 and V is TRBV7-2, with TRBD2 as a possible D gene (5 bases). Per germline, CDR1 SGHTA and CDR2 FQGNSA. The V end was cut by 5 bases, the J end by 4 bases, with 17 bases between. This CDR3 contains 15 residues. CDR3 loop: CASSPLRTSGETQYF. The CDR3 bases are TGTGCCAGCAGCCCCCTTAGGACCAGCGGAGAGACCCAGTACTTC.

This clone came up once. The chain combines TRBV6-5 with TRBJ1-2, with 7 bases matching TRBD1. The germline gives CDR1 MNHEY, CDR2 SVGAGI. This CDR3 has 15 residues. J lost 1 base, V lost 2 bases, and 4 bases had no gene match. The CDR3 DNA reads TGTGCCAGCAGTTACACCCGGGACAGTAACTATGGCTACACCTTC. Protein product: CASSYTRDSNYGYTF.

This clone was recorded only once. The gene calls are TRBV7-2 and TRBJ1-5, with D hard to call. V lost 5 bases and J lost 2, with 7 bases in between. The CDR3 sequence is 13 residues long. CDR1 and CDR2 (germline): SGHTA, FQGNSA. The chain's CDR3 is CASSPQGNQPQHF. The CDR3 DNA follows: TGTGCCAGCAGCCCGCAGGGCAATCAGCCCCAGCATTTT.

The chain uses TRBV27 and TRBJ1-6; D may be TRBD1 (6 bases). Germline-derived CDR1 and CDR2 are MNHEY and SMNVEV (reference sequence). V gave up 1 base and J gave up 0 bases, with 10 bases separating them. This CDR3 has 17 residues. This CDR3 reads CASSLWAGDSYNSPLHF. The DNA for the CDR3 is TGTGCCAGCAGTTTATGGGCAGGGGACTCCTATAATTCACCCCTCCACTTT.

This clone showed up just once. The chain links TRBV19 to TRBJ2-1, with 13 bases identical to TRBD2. CDR3 size: 16 residues. J gave up 8 bases and V 5 bases, and 9 bases lay outside the gene matches. From germline, CDR1 is LNHDA and CDR2 SQIVND (reference sequence). The CDR3 region is CASSPYTSGRAYEQFF. Here the CDR3 DNA reads TGTGCCAGTAGTCCTTACACTAGCGGGAGGGCCTATGAGCAGTTCTTC.

The chain is built from TRBV4-1 and TRBJ1-5, with 7 nucleotides matching TRBD1. This CDR3 comprises 16 residues. V trimming: 0 bases; J trimming: 2 bases; junction bases outside the gene matches: 4. Germline V lookup: CDR1 MGHRA, CDR2 YSYEKL. The CDR3 DNA is TGCGCCAGCAGCCAAGATTACGACAGGGGCAATCAGCCCCAGCATTTT. Protein sequence: CASSQDYDRGNQPQHF.

The V gene is TRBV19, the J gene TRBJ1-1, with D hard to call. Trimming removed 0 bases at V and 6 bases at J, with 8 bases between. The CDR3 consists of 13 residues. From germline, CDR1 is LNHDA and CDR2 SQIVND (reference sequence). Here the CDR3 DNA reads TGTGCCAGTAGTATAGAGCTTGCAGCTGAAGCTTTCTTT. This sequence encodes CASSIELAAEAFF. Complete variable domain (other parts from reference TRBV19 and TRBJ1-1): DGGITQSPKYLFRKEGQNVTLSCEQNLNHDAMYWYRQDPGQGLRLIYYSQIVNDFQKGDIAEGYSVSREKKESFPLTVTSAQKNPTAFYLCASSIELAAEAFFGQGTRLTVV.

The rearrangement links TRBV28 to TRBJ1-3; D is uncertain. There are 14 residues in the CDR3. V was pared by 9 bases and J by 0 bases, with 12 bases between. Germline V gene lookup returns CDR1 MDHEN and CDR2 SYDVKM. CDR3 nucleotides: TGTGCCAGTTACGTAAGCGGCTCTGGAAACACCATATATTTT. Translation gives CASYVSGSGNTIYF.

The J gene is TRBJ2-3, the V gene TRBV9, with 7 bases fitting TRBD1. Germline loops: CDR1 SGDLS, CDR2 YYNGEE. CDR3 length: 16 residues. The V segment lost 0 bases and the J segment 7 bases; nucleotides outside the gene matches: 11. For the CDR3, the DNA is TGTGCCAGCAGCGTAGCTACAGGGCTAGGGGGCCATACGCAGTATTTT. As protein: CASSVATGLGGHTQYF.

V and J are TRBV11-2 and TRBJ2-1; TRBD2 matches 8 bases. The length of the CDR3 is 14 residues. Per the germline V gene, CDR1 is SGHAT and CDR2 is FQNNGV. V lost 5 bases and J lost 6; bases outside the gene matches: 6. This CDR3 is CASSVGLALNEQFF. The CDR3 DNA follows: TGTGCCAGCAGCGTTGGACTAGCCCTCAATGAGCAGTTCTTC.